One T cell receptor (beta chain) is described in this entry. Its antigen target is currently unknown. Base qualities are not recorded, but no much larger clone differs from it by a single base. Other DNA variants within this sample encode the same CDR3. This specimen comes from a study of cytomegalovirus exposure and HLA in healthy donors (TCRdb year 2017). About the full investigation: In an earlier analysis of fewer than 750 of the donors, less than 350 Gb of sequence data and just under 120 million unique TCR beta sequences from about 179 million T cells were reported. To decide whether each TCR beta V gene segment behaved as functional or pseudogenic, an earlier analysis of some 600 of the donors relied on high-throughput TCR beta sequencing. A later genetic analysis took genome-wide SNP genotypes for about 55% of the roughly 700 donors and used that subset as a discovery cohort. Of the roughly 400 genotyped donors, roughly 80% fell in the genetic ancestry cluster associated with self-reported Caucasian donors. Every repertoire in the discovery cohort had been generated on one and the same sequencing platform. Donor age, sex, ethnicity and CMV serostatus were compiled alongside the repertoire data. The number of donors typed differed by locus, with 629-630 for A, B, C, DRB1 and DQB1, roughly 520 for DQA1, over 600 for DPA1, and roughly 450 for DPB1. The study profiled the T cell repertoires of about 720 subjects by immunosequencing and related them to cytomegalovirus serostatus. Across approximately 400 genotyped donors of the cohort, an average of about 200,000 unique TCR beta nucleotide sequences per donor were sequenced, and 15% to 20% of those sequences were non-productive. An early release that covered about 600 HLA-typed donors contained approximately 320 gigabases of sequencing data and 65 million to 100 million unique TCR sequences. To predict cytomegalovirus infection status, the study brought together high-throughput TCR immunosequencing, statistical association of individual TCRs with disease status, and machine learning. HLA typing included class I and class II loci at four-digit resolution. Along with the approximately 620-subject first cohort, a separate validation cohort of over 90 different subjects was used. Five DR-DQ haplotypes were handled as single units for association and clustering, since linkage in the cohort was strong. Rather than drawing on any new phenotypic data, the later analysis identified candidate immune exposures from TCR beta sequences and the way those sequences occurred across donors. In a later analysis, previously published TCR beta repertoires from more than 500 donors were re-analyzed and high-resolution HLA genotyping was added so that TCR occurrence patterns could be studied. The aim of the study was to test whether cataloging public T cell receptors could identify signatures of past pathogen exposure.

Overall study outcomes, separate from this receptor: Correlated functional status among segregating V segments might be attributable to linkage disequilibrium, but an unknown experimental factor could not be ruled out. According to a later analysis, TCR association rates differed among HLA loci, with DRB1 alleles showing the most associated TCRs and HLA-C alleles showing the fewest. The 87-base-pair reads could not distinguish some IMGT-functional V segments, including TRBV6-2 and TRBV6-3, so those segments were excluded. In a later genetic analysis, fewer N-insertions in productive TCRs were reported among donors in an Asian-associated ancestry cluster than the roughly 700-donor mean. The classifier was reported to diagnose cytomegalovirus status with high specificity and sensitivity in both the original cohort and the validation cohort. Several of the top co-occurrence clusters appeared to be linked to parvovirus B19, influenza, CMV and Epstein-Barr virus, according to a later analysis. Immune exposure information for the cohort was limited to CMV serostatus. The authors suggested that the approach could potentially be extended to other disease states and immunological phenotypes. Only TCR beta chains were sequenced in this cohort, and the absence of alpha or paired-chain data limited detectable features. Compared with equally common non-associated chains, HLA-associated TCR beta chains in a later analysis were more clonally expanded and had lower generation probabilities. The study gave a list of 150 to 200 TCR beta chains associated with cytomegalovirus. A further reported finding was that TCR beta sequences accurately predicted the HLA-A and HLA-B alleles for most subjects in the first cohort. Specific HLA alleles were associated with 15,000 to 20,000 TCR beta sequences at a false discovery rate of 0.05 in a later analysis. Presence/absence analyses assumed roughly uniform sequencing depth across donors, an assumption that may not hold. A cluster of highly shared sequence variants was judged likely to be a technical artifact of the sequencing pipeline. V-gene and J-gene trimming of TCR beta chains was associated with a missense DCLRE1C variant in a later genetic analysis, and the association was replicated in an independent cohort. Because HLA typing was missing for some donors at each locus, association tests included only the typed subset. An earlier analysis of around 500 of the donors showed that most TCR beta V segments appeared in productive rearrangements either about 90% or about 30% of the time, which broadly matched IMGT annotations. Three of the identified cytomegalovirus-associated TCR beta chains were confirmed in vitro to be specific for cytomegalovirus antigens. Most TCR sequences were observed very rarely across donors, whereas some public TCRs were present in many individuals. A later analysis found that most CMV-associated TCR beta chains appeared HLA-restricted, with HLA associations seemingly driven largely by CMV exposure. When HLA alleles, especially DR and DQ, strongly co-occurred, attributing TCR associations to individual alleles was difficult. Because counts were too low, about 17 rarely observed V segments, including chromosome 9 orphons, were excluded from the earlier analysis of several hundred of the donors.

From the cysteine up to the phenylalanine, the CDR3 has a length of 16 residues. Here the CDR3 DNA is all that survives: 48 bases in frame from base 1. Unmatched junction bases come to 3, with V trimmed by 0 bases and J by 2 bases. From a lookup of the germline V gene (reference sequence), CDR1 and CDR2 are MNHNY and SVGAGI. The cohort was made up of 500 to 800 healthy bone marrow donors. All cohort members were sampled while nominally healthy, although unrecorded immune exposures were likely present. The donor was CMV seronegative and was included in the group of about 350 seronegative cohort members. Every donor gave a peripheral blood sample, and the peripheral blood mononuclear cells from that sample were used for TCR beta sequencing. Genomic DNA extraction from the blood cell samples was performed with the Qiagen DNeasy Blood Extraction Kit. Library preparation was by the immunoSEQ multiplex PCR assay. For the multiplex PCR, a mixture combining 60 forward primers for TCR Vbeta segments and 13 reverse primers for TCR Jbeta segments was used. The CDR3 region of rearranged TCR beta genes was amplified from genomic DNA by a multiplex PCR assay. On the Illumina HiSeq System, the amplified TCR beta libraries were sequenced as 87-base-pair reads. Concerning the study's data processing: A later analysis counted tens of millions of unique TCR beta chains across the 550 to 800 repertoires, and some 12 million of these chains were shared by at least two donors. To remove PCR and sequencing errors, raw reads were error-corrected and collapsed into unique sequences using a nearest-neighbor algorithm that merged closely related sequences. Alignment of CDR3 sequences to IMGT reference sequences was used to assign V, D and J gene segments. For a sequence to be retained, at least a six-nucleotide match to both a V gene segment and a J gene segment was required. Rearrangements were classified as productive when the CDR3 lacked stop codons and remained in frame with V and J, and all other rearrangements were classified as non-productive. CDR3 was defined according to IMGT convention as the region running from the second conserved V-encoded cysteine to the conserved J-encoded phenylalanine. The earlier analysis of about 570 of the donors excluded any sequence lacking an unambiguous match to a single V gene segment. In an earlier analysis of 587 of the donors, V segments were called functional above 56.7% productive rearrangements and were called segregating when the between-donor standard deviation exceeded 5%. A statistical classification framework was built to diagnose cytomegalovirus status from the catalog of TCR beta chain sequences. In a later analysis, V and J genes were assigned by comparing TCR nucleotide sequences against IMGT/GENE-DB human TR gene sequences. Using the TCRdist pipeline, a later analysis assigned CDR3 sequences along with most-parsimonious VDJ recombination scenarios. A later analysis defined each TCR beta chain by its CDR3 amino acid sequence plus V-gene family, and excluded reads lacking a unique V-gene family. To address suspected cross-contamination and a sequencing artifact, a later analysis removed roughly 580 highly shared, low-generation-probability nucleotide sequences. In a later analysis, a clonal expansion index for each public chain was calculated from normalized within-repertoire ranks of inferred template counts. In a later analysis, generation probabilities were computed with a VDJ recombination model fitted to out-of-frame rearrangements, and the resulting probabilities were checked against IGoR. In a later analysis, TCR-TCR, TCR-HLA and TCR-CMV co-occurrence was scored with hypergeometric tests, and a repertoire-size bias correction was applied to TCR pairs. A later analysis estimated false discovery rates by permuting HLA or CMV assignments 20 times. A later analysis grouped co-occurring TCRs with DBSCAN, adding TCRdist sequence similarity when clustering within HLA-allele-positive subsets. Repertoires with fewer than 30,000 or more than 120,000 public chains, plus five repertoires with anomalous nucleotide sharing, were excluded from co-occurrence clustering. In TCRdb, the immuneACCESS table is reduced to in-frame sequences with V and J assigned. These tables do not hold every clone; where another copy was compared, an unresolved V gene accounts for under half, and the others remain unexplained. D and trimming come from the DNA, and the V and J calls and clone size come from that table. This sample comprises 130,000 or so clones, approximately 87% of them detected only once. Less than 5.5% of the sample lies in the top ten.

The sample comprised PBMCs. This clonotype was obtained from a woman in her thirties in good health and CMV-seronegative. The chain couples TRBV6-6 to TRBJ2-1, with 8 bases aligning to TRBD2. The CDR3 protein: CASSYSGGRTYNEQFF. The DNA sequence follows: TGTGCCAGCAGTTACTCTGGCGGGAGGACCTACAATGAGCAGTTCTTC.